The T cell receptor (beta chain) described here comes from a study of blood T cell repertoires in COVID-19. The wider study: Material from acute and convalescent COVID-19 was sourced from the United States, Italy and Spain. T cells, B-cell-depleted T cells, or PBMCs supplied cDNA or gDNA.

The CDR3 consists of 12 residues. V shed 9 bases, J shed 6 bases, and the junction held 3 bases outside the gene matches. Germline V CDR1 and CDR2: MNHEY, SVGAGI. In the source study's methods: By means of reference gene primer amplification, nucleated cell counts were estimated. Assay: immunoSEQ multiplex PCR; the TCRdb copy retains only in-frame clones and omits some. The V and J calls and the clone size are those of that table, but D and trimming were determined from the DNA. The table lists some 97,000 clones, approximately 91% of them singletons. The sequencing sample was made of peripheral blood. The TCR originated in a man in his sixties with acute or convalescent COVID-19. This chain links TRBV6-5 with TRBJ2-5; 11 bases align to TRBD1. The CDR3, as DNA: TGTGCCAGTGGGACAGGGGGAAAGACCCAGTACTTC. Its protein product is CASGTGGKTQYF.